There are many counts of the clone carrying this T cell receptor beta chain. Its antigen is as yet unknown. The same CDR3 also results from other DNA sequences found in this sample. The sample is drawn from a study of metastatic and nonmetastatic thyroid tumors. Study as a whole: Comparative analysis of repertoires was undertaken across blood and tumor or nodule tissue obtained from malignant and benign thyroid patients. Study results and limitations: It was reportedly found that TCR beta diversity was significantly higher in malignant thyroid tumors than in benign nodules, a difference seen in both blood and tumor samples.

Trimming stripped 0 bases from V and 5 bases from J, with 14 bases between. The CDR3 is made up of 15 amino acids. Germline V gene lookup returns CDR1 DFQATT and CDR2 SNEGSKA (reference sequence). Patients were all untreated before their thyroid surgery. In the original processing: CDR3 differences across clinicopathological groups were used to build a distant-metastasis classifier for papillary thyroid cancer. TCRdb recomputed clones from the PCR reads via MiXCR. The V and J calls here are based on TCRdb, not the publication. Among around 35,000 clones listed, over 15% were seen once. The sequencing sample was made of blood. The chain recombines TRBV20-1 with TRBJ1-5; D gene uncertain. This TCR derives from a female donor with papillary thyroid cancer or a benign thyroid nodule (not recorded which). Some clones in this sample may be carry-over from other donors' samples. The CDR3 here is CSARDMGLTDQPQHF. The CDR3 nucleotides read TGCAGTGCTAGAGATATGGGCTTAACCGATCAGCCCCAGCATTTT.